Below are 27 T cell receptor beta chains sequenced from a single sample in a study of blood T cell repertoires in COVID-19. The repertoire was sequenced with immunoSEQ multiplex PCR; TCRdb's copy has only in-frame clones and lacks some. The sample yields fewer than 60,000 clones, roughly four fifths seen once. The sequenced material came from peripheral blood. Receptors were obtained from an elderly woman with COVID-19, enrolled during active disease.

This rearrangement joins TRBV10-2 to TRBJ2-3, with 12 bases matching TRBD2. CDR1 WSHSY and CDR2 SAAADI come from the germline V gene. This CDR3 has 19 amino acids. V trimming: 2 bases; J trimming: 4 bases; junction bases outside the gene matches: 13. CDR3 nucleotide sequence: TGCGCCAGCAGTGAGAGTCTAGCGGGAGGGCTCCCCCCATCAGATACGCAGTATTTT. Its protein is CASSESLAGGLPPSDTQYF.

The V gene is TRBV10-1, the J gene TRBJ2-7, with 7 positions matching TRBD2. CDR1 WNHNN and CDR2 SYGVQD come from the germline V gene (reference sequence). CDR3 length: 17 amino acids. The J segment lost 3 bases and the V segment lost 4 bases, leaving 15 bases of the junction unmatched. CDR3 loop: CASSGGSTRMKGYEQYF. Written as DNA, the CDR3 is TGCGCCAGCAGTGGCGGGAGTACTCGTATGAAGGGCTACGAGCAGTACTTC.

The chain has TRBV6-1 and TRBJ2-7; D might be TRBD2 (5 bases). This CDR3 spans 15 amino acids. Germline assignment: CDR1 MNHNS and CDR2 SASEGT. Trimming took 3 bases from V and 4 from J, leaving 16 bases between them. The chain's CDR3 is CASSDDARASYEQYF. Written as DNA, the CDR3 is TGTGCCAGCAGTGATGATGCGCGGGCAAGTTACGAGCAGTACTTC.

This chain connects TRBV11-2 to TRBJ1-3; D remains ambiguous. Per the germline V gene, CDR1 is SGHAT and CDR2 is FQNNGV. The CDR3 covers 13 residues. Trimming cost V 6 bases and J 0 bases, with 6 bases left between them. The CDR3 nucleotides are TGTGCCAGCAGTCTCCTCTCTGGAAACACCATATATTTT. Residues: CASSLLSGNTIYF.

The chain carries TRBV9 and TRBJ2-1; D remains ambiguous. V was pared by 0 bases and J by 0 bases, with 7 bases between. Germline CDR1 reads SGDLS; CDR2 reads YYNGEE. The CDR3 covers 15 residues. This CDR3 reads CASSVGAVSYNEQFF. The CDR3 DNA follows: TGTGCCAGCAGCGTAGGCGCGGTCTCCTACAATGAGCAGTTCTTC.

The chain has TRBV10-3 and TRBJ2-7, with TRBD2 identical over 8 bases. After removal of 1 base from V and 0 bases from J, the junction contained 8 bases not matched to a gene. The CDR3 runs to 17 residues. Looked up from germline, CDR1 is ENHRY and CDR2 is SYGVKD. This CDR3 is CAISELAAGVLSYEQYF. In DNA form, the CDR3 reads TGTGCCATCAGTGAGTTAGCAGCGGGAGTTCTCTCCTACGAGCAGTACTTC.

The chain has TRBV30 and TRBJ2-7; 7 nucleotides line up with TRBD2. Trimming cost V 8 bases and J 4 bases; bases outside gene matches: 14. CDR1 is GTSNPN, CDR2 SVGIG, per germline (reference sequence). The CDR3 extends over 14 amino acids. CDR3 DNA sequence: TGTGCCGGGGGGGAGGGAGGGCGTGGGTACGAGCAGTACTTC. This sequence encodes CAGGEGGRGYEQYF.

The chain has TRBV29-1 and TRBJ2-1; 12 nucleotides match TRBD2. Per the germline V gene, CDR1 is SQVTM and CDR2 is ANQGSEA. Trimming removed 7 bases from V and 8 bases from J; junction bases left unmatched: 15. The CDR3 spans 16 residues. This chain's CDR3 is CSAGGASGRAIDEQFF. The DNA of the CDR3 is TGCAGCGCGGGCGGTGCTAGCGGGAGGGCCATCGATGAGCAGTTCTTC.

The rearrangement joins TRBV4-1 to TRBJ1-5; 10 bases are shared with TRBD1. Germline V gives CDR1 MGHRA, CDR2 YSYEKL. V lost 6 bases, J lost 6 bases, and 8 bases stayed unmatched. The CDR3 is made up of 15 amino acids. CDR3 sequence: CASRPGTGDGQPQHF. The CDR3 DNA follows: TGCGCCAGCAGACCCGGGACAGGGGACGGTCAGCCCCAGCATTTT.

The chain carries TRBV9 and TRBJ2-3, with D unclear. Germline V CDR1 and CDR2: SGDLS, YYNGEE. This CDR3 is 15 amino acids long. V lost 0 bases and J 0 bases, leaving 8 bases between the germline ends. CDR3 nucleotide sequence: TGTGCCAGCAGCGTAGGGCCCCAAAGCACAGATACGCAGTATTTT. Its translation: CASSVGPQSTDTQYF.

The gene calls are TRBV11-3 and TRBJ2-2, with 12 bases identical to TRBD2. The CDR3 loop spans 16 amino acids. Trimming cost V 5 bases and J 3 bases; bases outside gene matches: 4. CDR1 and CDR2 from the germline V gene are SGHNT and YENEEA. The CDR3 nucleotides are TGTGCCAGCAGCATCGGGACTAGCGGGTACACCGGGGAGCTGTTTTTT. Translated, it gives CASSIGTSGYTGELFF.

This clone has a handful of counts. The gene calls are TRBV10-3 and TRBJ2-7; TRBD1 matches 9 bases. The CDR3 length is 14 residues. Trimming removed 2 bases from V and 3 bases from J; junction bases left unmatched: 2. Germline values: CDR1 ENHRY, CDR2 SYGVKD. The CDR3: CAISETGGIYEQYF. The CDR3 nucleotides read TGTGCCATCAGTGAGACAGGGGGCATCTACGAGCAGTACTTC.

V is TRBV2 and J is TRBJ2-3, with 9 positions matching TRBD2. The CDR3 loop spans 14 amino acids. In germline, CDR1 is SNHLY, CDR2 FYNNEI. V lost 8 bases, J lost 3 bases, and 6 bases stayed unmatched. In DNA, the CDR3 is TGTGCCAGCGGCGGGACTAGCAGAACAGATACGCAGTATTTT. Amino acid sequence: CASGGTSRTDTQYF.

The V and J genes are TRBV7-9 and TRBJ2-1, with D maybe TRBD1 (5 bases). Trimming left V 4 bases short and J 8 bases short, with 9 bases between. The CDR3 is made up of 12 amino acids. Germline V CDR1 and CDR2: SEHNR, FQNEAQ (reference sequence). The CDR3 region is CASSSQGDEQFF. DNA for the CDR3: TGTGCCAGCAGCTCCCAGGGCGATGAGCAGTTCTTC.

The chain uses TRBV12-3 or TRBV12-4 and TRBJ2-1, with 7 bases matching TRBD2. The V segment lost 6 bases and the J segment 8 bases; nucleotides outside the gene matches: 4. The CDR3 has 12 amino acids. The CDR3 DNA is TGTGCCAGCAGGCTTCTAGCGGATGAGCAGTTCTTC. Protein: CASRLLADEQFF.

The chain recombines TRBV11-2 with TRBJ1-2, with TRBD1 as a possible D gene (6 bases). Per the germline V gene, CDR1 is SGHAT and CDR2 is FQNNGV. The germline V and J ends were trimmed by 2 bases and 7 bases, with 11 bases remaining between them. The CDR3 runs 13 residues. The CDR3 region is CASSLQGLPGYTF. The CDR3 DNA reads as TGTGCCAGCAGCTTACAGGGGCTACCTGGCTACACCTTC. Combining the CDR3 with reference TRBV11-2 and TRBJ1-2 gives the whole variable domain EAGVAQSPRYKIIEKRQSVAFWCNPISGHATLYWYQQILGQGPKLLIQFQNNGVVDDSQLPKDRFSAERLKGVDSTLKIQPAKLEDSAVYLCASSLQGLPGYTFGSGTRLTVV.

The CDR3 is CASSPTVTNEKLFF. CDR3 nucleotide sequence: TGCGCCAGCAGCCCGACAGTAACTAATGAAAAACTGTTTTTT. The gene calls are TRBV5-1 and TRBJ1-4, with D tentatively TRBD1 (5 bases). V was clipped by 4 bases and J by 1 base, with 8 bases between them. Germline-derived CDR1 and CDR2 are SGHRS and YFSETQ. This CDR3 has 14 amino acids.

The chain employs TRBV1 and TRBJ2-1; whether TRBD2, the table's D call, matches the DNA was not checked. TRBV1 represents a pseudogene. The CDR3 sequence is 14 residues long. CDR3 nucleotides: TGCACCAGCAGCCAGGCCGGGACGGGGGGTGAGCAGTTCTTC. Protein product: CTSSQAGTGGEQFF.

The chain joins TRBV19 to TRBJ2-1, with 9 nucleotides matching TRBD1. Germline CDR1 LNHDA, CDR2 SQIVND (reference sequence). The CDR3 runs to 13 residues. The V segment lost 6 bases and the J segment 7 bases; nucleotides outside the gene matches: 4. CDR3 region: CASRQDRGNEQFF. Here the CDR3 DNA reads TGTGCCAGTAGACAAGACAGGGGGAATGAGCAGTTCTTC.

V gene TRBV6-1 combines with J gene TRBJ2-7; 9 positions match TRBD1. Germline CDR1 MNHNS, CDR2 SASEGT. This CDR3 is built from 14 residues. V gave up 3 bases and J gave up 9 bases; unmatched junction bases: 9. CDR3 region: CASSDPGQGLRQYF. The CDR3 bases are TGTGCCAGCAGTGATCCGGGACAGGGTTTGAGGCAGTACTTC.

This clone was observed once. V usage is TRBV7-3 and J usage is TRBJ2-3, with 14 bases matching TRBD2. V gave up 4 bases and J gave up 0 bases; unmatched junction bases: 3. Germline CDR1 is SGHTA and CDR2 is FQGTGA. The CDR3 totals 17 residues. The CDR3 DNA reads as TGTGCCAGCAGCTCCTGGACTAGCGGGAGGAGCACAGATACGCAGTATTTT. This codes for CASSSWTSGRSTDTQYF. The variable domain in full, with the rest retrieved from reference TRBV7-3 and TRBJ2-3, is GAGVSQTPSNKVTEKGKYVELRCDPISGHTALYWYRQSLGQGPEFLIYFQGTGAADDSGLPNDRFFAVRPEGSVSTLKIQRTERGDSAVYLCASSSWTSGRSTDTQYFGPGTRLTVL.

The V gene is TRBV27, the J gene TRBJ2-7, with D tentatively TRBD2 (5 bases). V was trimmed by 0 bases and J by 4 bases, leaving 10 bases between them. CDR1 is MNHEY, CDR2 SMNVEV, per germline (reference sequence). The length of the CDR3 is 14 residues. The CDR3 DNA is TGTGCCAGCAGTTTATCGATCGGCGGGTACGAGCAGTACTTC. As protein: CASSLSIGGYEQYF.

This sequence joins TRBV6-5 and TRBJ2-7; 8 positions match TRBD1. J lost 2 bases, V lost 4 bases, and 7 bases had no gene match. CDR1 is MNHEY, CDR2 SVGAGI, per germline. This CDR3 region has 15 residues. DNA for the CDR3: TGTGCCAGCAGTTCTCCGGGACAGGTCACCTACGAGCAGTACTTC. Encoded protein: CASSSPGQVTYEQYF.

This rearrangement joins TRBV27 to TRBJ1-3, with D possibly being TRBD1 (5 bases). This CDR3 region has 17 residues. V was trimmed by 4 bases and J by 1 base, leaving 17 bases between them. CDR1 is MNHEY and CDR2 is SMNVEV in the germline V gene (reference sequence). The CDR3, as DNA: TGTGCCAGCAGTTCCTACCCAGCATACAGGTCTGGAAACACCATATATTTT. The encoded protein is CASSSYPAYRSGNTIYF.

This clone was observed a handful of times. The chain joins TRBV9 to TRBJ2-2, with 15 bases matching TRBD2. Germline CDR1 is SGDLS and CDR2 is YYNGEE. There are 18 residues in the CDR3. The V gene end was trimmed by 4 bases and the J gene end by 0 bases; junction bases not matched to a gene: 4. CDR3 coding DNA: TGTGCCAGCAGCCCCAGGACTAGCGGGAGGGCGAACACCGGGGAGCTGTTTTTT. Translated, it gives CASSPRTSGRANTGELFF.

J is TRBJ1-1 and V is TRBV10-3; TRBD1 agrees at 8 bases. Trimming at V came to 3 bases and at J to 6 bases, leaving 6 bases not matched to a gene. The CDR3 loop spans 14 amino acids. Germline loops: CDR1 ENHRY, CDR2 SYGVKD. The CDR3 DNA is TGTGCCATCAGTGAAGGGCAGGGGGCCGCTGAAGCTTTCTTT. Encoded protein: CAISEGQGAAEAFF.

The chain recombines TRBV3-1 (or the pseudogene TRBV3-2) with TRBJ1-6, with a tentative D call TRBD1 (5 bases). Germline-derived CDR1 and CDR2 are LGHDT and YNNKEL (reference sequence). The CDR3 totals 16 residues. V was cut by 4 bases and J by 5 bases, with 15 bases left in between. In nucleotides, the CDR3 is TGTGCCAGCAGCCCTCTGGGGAGGGGAGATAATTCACCCCTCCACTTT. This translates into CASSPLGRGDNSPLHF.